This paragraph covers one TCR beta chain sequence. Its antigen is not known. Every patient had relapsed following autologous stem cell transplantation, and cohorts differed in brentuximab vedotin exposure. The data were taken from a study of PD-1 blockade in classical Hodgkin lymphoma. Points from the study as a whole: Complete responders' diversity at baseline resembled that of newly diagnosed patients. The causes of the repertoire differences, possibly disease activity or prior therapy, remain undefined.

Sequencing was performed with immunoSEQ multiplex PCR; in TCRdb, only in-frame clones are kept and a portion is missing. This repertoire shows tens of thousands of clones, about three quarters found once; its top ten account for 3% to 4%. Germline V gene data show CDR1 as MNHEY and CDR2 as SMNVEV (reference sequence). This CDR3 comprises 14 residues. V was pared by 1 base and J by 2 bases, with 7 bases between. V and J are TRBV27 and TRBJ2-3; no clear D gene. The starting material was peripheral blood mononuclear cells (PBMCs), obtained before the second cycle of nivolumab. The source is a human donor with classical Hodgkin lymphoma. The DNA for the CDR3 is TGTGCCAGCAGTTTATTGCCCATCACAGATACGCAGTATTTT. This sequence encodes CASSLLPITDTQYF.